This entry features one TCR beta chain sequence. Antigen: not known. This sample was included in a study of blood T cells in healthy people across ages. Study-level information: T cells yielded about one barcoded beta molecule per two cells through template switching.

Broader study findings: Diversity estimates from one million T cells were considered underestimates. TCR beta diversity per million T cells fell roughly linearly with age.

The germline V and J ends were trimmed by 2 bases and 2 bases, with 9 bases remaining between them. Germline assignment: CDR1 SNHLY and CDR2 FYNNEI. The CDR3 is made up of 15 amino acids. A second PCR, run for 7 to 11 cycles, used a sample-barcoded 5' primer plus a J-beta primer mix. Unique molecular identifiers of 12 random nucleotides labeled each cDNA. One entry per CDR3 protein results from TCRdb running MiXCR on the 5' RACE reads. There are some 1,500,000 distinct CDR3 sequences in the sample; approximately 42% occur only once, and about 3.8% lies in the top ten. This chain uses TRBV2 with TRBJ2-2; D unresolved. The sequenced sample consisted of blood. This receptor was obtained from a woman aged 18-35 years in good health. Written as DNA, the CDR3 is TGTGCCAGCAGTGAAAGGATCCGCAACACCGGGGAGCTGTTTTTT. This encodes CASSERIRNTGELFF.